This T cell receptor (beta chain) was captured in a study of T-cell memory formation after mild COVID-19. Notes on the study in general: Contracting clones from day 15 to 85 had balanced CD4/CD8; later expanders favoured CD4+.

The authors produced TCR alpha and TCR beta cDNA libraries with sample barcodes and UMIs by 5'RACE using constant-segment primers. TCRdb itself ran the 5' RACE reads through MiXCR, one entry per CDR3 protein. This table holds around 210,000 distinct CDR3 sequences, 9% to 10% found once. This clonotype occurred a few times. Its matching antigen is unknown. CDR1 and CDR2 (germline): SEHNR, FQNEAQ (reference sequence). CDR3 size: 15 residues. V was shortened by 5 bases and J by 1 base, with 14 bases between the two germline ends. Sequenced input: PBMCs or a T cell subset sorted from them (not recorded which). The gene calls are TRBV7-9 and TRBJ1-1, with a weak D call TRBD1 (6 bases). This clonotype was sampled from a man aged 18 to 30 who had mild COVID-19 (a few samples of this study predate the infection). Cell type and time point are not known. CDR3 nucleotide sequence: TGTGCCAGCAGCATTATACAGGGAACGAACACTGAAGCTTTCTTT. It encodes CASSIIQGTNTEAFF.